This TCR beta chain is from a study of cytomegalovirus exposure and HLA in healthy donors. The sample holds one count of this clone. Antigen specificity is unknown. Donors likely had unrecorded immune exposures despite being nominally healthy when sampled. Amplification used 60 Vbeta primers and 13 Jbeta primers. Assay: immunoSEQ multiplex PCR; the TCRdb copy retains only in-frame clones and omits some. The sample lists 150,000 to 200,000 clones, less than 90% seen once, with about 0.24% in the top ten. V dropped 10 bases and J dropped 6 bases, with 16 bases sitting between them. There are 12 residues in the CDR3. Germline V lookup: CDR1 MNHEY, CDR2 SMNVEV (reference sequence). Study-level findings and limits: Later analysis reportedly placed an Asian-associated ancestry cluster below the roughly 640-donor mean in N-insertions. With high specificity and sensitivity, the classifier reportedly diagnosed cytomegalovirus status. The likely origin of a cluster of highly shared sequence variants was a sequencing artifact.

The sequence came from a girl under three years old in good health and CMV-seronegative. Input material: PBMCs. V gene TRBV27 combines with J gene TRBJ2-7; D is perhaps TRBD1 (8 bases). The CDR3 DNA follows: TGTGCCATCGAGGACAGGGAGGGCGAGCAGTACTTC. Translated: CAIEDREGEQYF.